This T cell receptor beta chain comes out of a study of OX40 agonist ivuxolimab in advanced cancers. In the study overall: One patient with hepatocellular carcinoma and two with cutaneous melanoma, three in all, had partial responses. Points from the study as a whole: With doses of 0.1 to 3.0 mg/kg, CD4+ and CD8+ blood T cells had undergone clonal expansion by week 6.

A note on this clone: The antigen is unknown.

The germline V gene has CDR1 MNHNS and CDR2 SASEGT. CDR3 length: 15 amino acids. The J segment lost 4 bases and the V segment lost 6 bases, leaving 6 bases of the junction unmatched. The sampling schedule covered blood at baseline, cycle 4 day 1, and cycle 7 day 1. The assay was immunoSEQ multiplex PCR, and TCRdb's table has in-frame clones only and misses some. The top ten clones hold just over 2% of a sample with roughly 91,000 clones, approximately 94% of them seen once. The V call is TRBV6-1, the J call TRBJ1-5; 10 bases line up with TRBD1. The specimen comprised CD4+ or CD8+ T cells sorted from blood, sampled in a trial of the OX40 agonist ivuxolimab. The receptor was derived from an adult with an advanced solid tumor such as melanoma, head and neck, liver or kidney cancer. CDR3 residues: CASRGDRGLNQPQHF. The CDR3 bases are TGTGCCAGCAGAGGGGACAGGGGATTGAATCAGCCCCAGCATTTT.